This entry concerns a single T cell receptor (beta chain). This record comes from a study of long-term antiretroviral therapy in people with HIV. V was clipped by 10 bases and J by 2 bases, with 17 bases between them. CDR1 ENHRY and CDR2 SYGVKD come from the germline V gene. CDR3 length equals 14 residues. Ahead of DNA extraction, samples held 1-10 million cryopreserved PBMC each. Researchers report immunoSEQ v3.0 was run at survey level. Method: immunoSEQ multiplex PCR; TCRdb's copy keeps in-frame clones and lacks some. The sample lists about 25,000 clones, 83% seen once, with under 6% in the top ten.

This TCR was sampled from a man between 18 and 29 years old with HIV. The source was unsorted PBMCs, collected 3 years after starting antiretroviral therapy. The chain couples TRBV10-3 to TRBJ2-5; D is unresolved. The CDR3 nucleotides are TGTGCCACCGGCCTGCGAGTCCAACAAGAGACCCAGTACTTC. Translation gives CATGLRVQQETQYF.